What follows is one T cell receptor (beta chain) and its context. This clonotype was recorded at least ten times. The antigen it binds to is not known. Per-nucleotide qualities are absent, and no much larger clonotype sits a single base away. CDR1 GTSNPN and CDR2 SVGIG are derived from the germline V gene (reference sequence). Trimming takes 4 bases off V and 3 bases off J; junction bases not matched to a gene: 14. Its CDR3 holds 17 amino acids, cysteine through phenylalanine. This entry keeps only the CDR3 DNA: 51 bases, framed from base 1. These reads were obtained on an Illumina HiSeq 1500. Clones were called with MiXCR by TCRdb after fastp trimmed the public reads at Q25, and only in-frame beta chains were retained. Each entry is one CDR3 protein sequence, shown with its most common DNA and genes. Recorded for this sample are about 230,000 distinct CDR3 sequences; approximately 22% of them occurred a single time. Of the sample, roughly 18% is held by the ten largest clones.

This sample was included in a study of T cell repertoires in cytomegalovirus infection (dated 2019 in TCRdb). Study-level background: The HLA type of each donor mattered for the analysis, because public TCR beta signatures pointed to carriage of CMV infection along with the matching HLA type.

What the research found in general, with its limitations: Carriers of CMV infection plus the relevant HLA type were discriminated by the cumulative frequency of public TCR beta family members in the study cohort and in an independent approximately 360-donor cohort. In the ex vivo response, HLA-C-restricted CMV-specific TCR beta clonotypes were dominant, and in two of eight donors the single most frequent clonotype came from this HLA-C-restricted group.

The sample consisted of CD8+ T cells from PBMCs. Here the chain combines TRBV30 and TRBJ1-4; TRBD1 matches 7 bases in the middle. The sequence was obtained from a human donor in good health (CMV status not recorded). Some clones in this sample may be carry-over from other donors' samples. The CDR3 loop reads CAWIPGQTSEANEKLFF. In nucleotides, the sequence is TGTGCCTGGATCCCGGGACAGACTTCCGAGGCTAATGAAAAACTGTTTTTT.